This record covers a single T cell receptor beta chain. The target of this receptor is not known. Base qualities are not provided; no much larger clone lies one nucleotide away. CDR1 and CDR2 are read off the germline V gene as MNHEY and SVGEGT. Relative to germline, V is missing 0 bases and J is missing 7 bases, with 9 bases of the junction outside any gene match. The CDR3, cysteine through phenylalanine, is 16 amino acids long. Only the CDR3 part of the read is kept: 48 bases, read in frame from the first base. The immunoSEQ Assay, a bias-controlled multiplex PCR, was used to amplify TCRbeta CDR3 regions from genomic DNA. On the study's bioinformatics: The number of nucleated cells in each sample was estimated from the amplification of reference gene primers within the assay. Sequence reads were collapsed and filtered to measure the absolute abundance of every unique TCRbeta CDR3 rearrangement. For each sample, productive Simpson clonality was calculated by taking the square root of Simpson's diversity index across productive rearrangements. This is the immuneACCESS table as TCRdb keeps it, with only in-frame sequences that have V and J called. A part of the clones is gone; compared with another copy, unresolved V genes explain less than half, and the rest is unexplained. Clone size and the V and J calls come from that table; the DNA yielded D and trimming. For this sample there are 250,000 or so clones; roughly 88% appear just once. The leading ten clones occupy under 0.95% of the sample.

The data were taken from a study of blood T cell repertoires in COVID-19 (dated by TCRdb to about 2020). Concerning the study at large: The collaborator samples originated in the United States, Italy and Spain and spanned the acute and convalescent phases of COVID-19. The material from the prospective study consisted of cDNA or gDNA derived from T cells, B-cell-depleted T cells, or PBMCs. Samples were obtained from the ongoing ImmuneRACE study (first 160 participants) and from over 1,000 subjects provided by 6 global collaborators. The repertoires were released in a freely available public database intended as a resource for research on the immune response to SARS-CoV-2. Where HLA class I and class II types were available, the types were taken from metadata supplied by the sample provider, not from assay-based typing. The sample metadata nearly always contained a de-identified subject ID, COVID-19 status, age in years and sex. Subjects who had been exposed to COVID-19, were actively infected with it, or had recovered from it provided the deeply sampled blood TCRbeta repertoires that made up the dataset. Here is what the overall study found, with its caveats: The amount of clinical and demographic metadata varied by source and participant and was provided uncurated.

Collaborating institutions collected whole blood in K2EDTA tubes following their own protocols. Collaborator samples were shipped for TCRbeta analysis as frozen whole blood, isolated PBMCs, or DNA extracted from either sample type. This sequence originates from a woman in her 30s with acute or convalescent COVID-19. The sample consisted of peripheral blood. The chain uses TRBV6-2 or TRBV6-3 and TRBJ2-1, with TRBD2 identical over 7 junction bases. The DNA sequence follows: TGTGCCAGCAGTTACTCACCGCGGGAGATGAGGAATGAGCAGTTCTTC. It translates as CASSYSPREMRNEQFF.